The sequence of this T cell receptor beta chain was determined in a study of blood T cell repertoires in COVID-19. Overall study: Sites across the United States, Italy and Spain contributed samples from acute and convalescent COVID-19. PBMCs, B-cell-depleted T cells, or T cells provided the cDNA or gDNA that made up the material.

Germline loops: CDR1 MNHEY, CDR2 SVGEGT. The junction had 7 bases not matched to a gene; V was cut back by 2 bases and J by 6 bases. The CDR3 sequence is 18 residues long. As originally analysed: Amplification from reference gene primers served as the basis for estimated nucleated cell counts. Sequencing used immunoSEQ multiplex PCR; TCRdb keeps in-frame clones, though not all of them. V and J calls and clone size come straight from that table; D and trimming were deduced from the DNA. The repertoire consists of approximately 300,000 clones, with 85% occurring once and the leading ten covering 4.1%. The origin of this receptor is a woman aged 50 to 65 with active or convalescent COVID-19. The gene calls are TRBV6-2 or TRBV6-3 and TRBJ2-1, with 16 bases matching TRBD2. The specimen was peripheral blood. The CDR3 reads CASSYHGTSGRGSNEQFF. As DNA, the CDR3 is TGTGCCAGCAGTTACCACGGGACTAGCGGGAGGGGGAGCAATGAGCAGTTCTTC.